This T cell receptor (beta chain) was retrieved from a study of CD8 T cells in Susac syndrome (dated by TCRdb to the late 2010s). Some background on the complete study: Whether CD8+ T cell activation and differentiation in Susac syndrome was antigen driven was tested using repertoire sequencing.

Peripheral blood CD8+ and CD4+ T cells from healthy donors, Susac syndrome patients and multiple sclerosis patients were profiled by high-throughput TCR beta sequencing. The multiple sclerosis controls were treatment-naive patients who had stable or active relapsing-remitting disease and met the revised McDonald criteria. Bulk CD8+ and CD4+ T cells were purified magnetically by negative isolation, whereas CD8+ TEMRA cells were enriched by FACS. Blood was drawn into EDTA tubes, processed within 24 hours, and PBMCs were isolated by density gradient centrifugation. PBMCs intended for TCR sequencing were frozen in liquid nitrogen and were later thawed in a 37 degrees C water bath. The sorted or isolated CD4+, CD8+ and CD8+ TEMRA cells reached a purity of at least 90%. What the research found in general, with its limitations: The study acknowledged that relatively few individuals were included in the TCR sequencing and HLA analysis.

Based on the germline V gene, the CDR1 and CDR2 sequences are SGHDT and YYEEEE. Reading from cysteine to phenylalanine, the CDR3 counts 11 amino acids. CDR3 DNA only is kept here, 33 bases in frame from base 1. The junction carries 6 bases between V and J, which are trimmed by 0 bases and 9 bases respectively. Notes on this clonotype: There is no known antigen for this receptor. No base quality values were provided; no much bigger clone lies one nucleotide off.

RNA was extracted using the RNeasy kit, and roughly 0.5 to 1 ug of the RNA was reverse transcribed with random hexamers. The immunoSEQ multiplex PCR assay, covering 54 Vbeta and 13 Jbeta segments, was used to amplify TCR beta CDR3 regions. PCR amplification bias was corrected using a synthetic template baseline for primer optimization and computational correction. The study's own analysis went as follows. Reads were annotated to V, D and J genes according to IMGT and were analyzed with immunoSEQ Analyzer, with only productive sequences retained. Clonality was computed as one minus Shannon entropy normalized by log2 of the number of productive unique sequences. Public and private clones were assessed among the 100 most prevalent clones of each patient and control. Susac-specific clones were defined as absent from healthy and MS cohorts, roughly 1,100 published viral clones and other ImmuneACCESS disease sequences. TCRdb reprocessed the public reads (quality trimming at Q25 with fastp, clone calling with MiXCR) and kept in-frame beta chains. CDR3 protein duplicates are merged, each entry listing the most common genes and DNA. The V and J calls come from TCRdb's annotation, not from the publication. For this sample the table gives 200,000 to 250,000 distinct CDR3 sequences, of which 95% were detected only once. Of the sample, around 0.099% is held by the ten largest clones.

Material: CD4+ T cells from PBMCs. This chain is built from TRBV5-6 and TRBJ1-2, with the D gene uncertain. This sequence was found in a human donor with multiple sclerosis. The nucleotide sequence reads as follows: TGTGCCAGCAGCTTGGGACCGAGCTACACCTTC. This encodes CASSLGPSYTF.